This T cell receptor beta chain was captured by sequencing in a study of blood T cells in healthy people across ages. This clonotype showed up just a few times. Then a second PCR, running about 6 to 12 cycles, was carried out with a sample-barcoded 5' primer and a J-beta primer mix. MiXCR, applied by TCRdb to the 5' RACE reads, yields one record per CDR3 protein. The sample has roughly 1,800,000 distinct CDR3 sequences, 49% seen once. Trimming left V 6 bases short and J 1 base short, with 10 bases between. Looked up from germline, CDR1 is SGDLS and CDR2 is YYNGEE. This CDR3 contains 13 residues. Each donor supplied roughly 9.1 milliliters of peripheral blood.

Sequencing was carried out using blood. This TCR was sampled from a woman in her 40s in good health. The chain combines TRBV9 with TRBJ2-5; D uncertain. CDR3: CASNEVGQETQYF. The CDR3 DNA reads as TGTGCCAGCAACGAGGTCGGCCAAGAGACCCAGTACTTC.